The 23 T cell receptor beta chains in this list originate from one sample, sequenced in a study of CD8 T cells in Susac syndrome. Random hexamers were used to reverse transcribe an amount of roughly 0.5 to 1 ug RNA. TCRdb called the immunoSEQ multiplex PCR reads again in MiXCR, with one record for every CDR3 protein. In the table there are 210,000 or so distinct CDR3 sequences, approximately 90% of which are singletons. The sequenced material came from CD8+ T cells from PBMCs. Every receptor here comes from a human donor with multiple sclerosis.

In its sample, this clonotype was seen once. J is TRBJ2-1 and V is TRBV9; 8 nucleotides line up with TRBD1. Germline CDR1 reads SGDLS; CDR2 reads YYNGEE. V trimming: 0 bases; J trimming: 4 bases; junction bases outside the gene matches: 9. The CDR3 loop spans 17 amino acids. The CDR3 loop reads CASSVGGRQGAYNEQFF. CDR3 nucleotide sequence: TGTGCCAGCAGCGTAGGAGGAAGGCAGGGGGCTTACAATGAGCAGTTCTTC.

J is TRBJ2-1 and V is TRBV29-1; possibly TRBD2 for D (5 bases). Trimming shortened V by 3 bases and J by 6 bases, and 21 bases separated the two germline ends. CDR3 length: 16 residues. Germline V gives CDR1 SQVTM, CDR2 ANQGSEA. The CDR3 region has the DNA TGCAGCGTTGATGGACTTGGCATGATGGCCACCAATGAGCAGTTCTTC. This sequence encodes CSVDGLGMMATNEQFF.

The chain recombines TRBV29-1 with TRBJ2-2; TRBD1 might be the D (6 bases). The V gene lost 6 bases and the J gene lost 5 bases, with 10 bases spanning the gap. Germline loops: CDR1 SQVTM, CDR2 ANQGSEA. CDR3 size: 12 residues. The CDR3 nucleotides are TGCAGCGTCCTACAGGGAACCGGGGAGCTGTTTTTT. This sequence encodes CSVLQGTGELFF.

The rearrangement joins TRBV4-2 to TRBJ2-1; the D gene is possibly TRBD1 (7 bases). V was shortened by 0 bases and J by 2 bases, with 14 bases between the two germline ends. The CDR3 has 17 residues. Germline CDR1 LGHNA, CDR2 YNFKEQ. The CDR3 nucleotides are TGTGCCAGCAGCCAAGAAGGGGGCGGGGAGGCCTACAATGAGCAGTTCTTC. The encoded protein is CASSQEGGGEAYNEQFF.

The V call is TRBV19, the J call TRBJ1-1; weak D call: TRBD1 (5 bases). Trimming pared 4 bases from V and 2 bases from J, leaving 11 bases between. The length of the CDR3 is 14 residues. Germline V gives CDR1 LNHDA, CDR2 SQIVND (reference sequence). The CDR3 DNA is TGTGCCAGTAGTAGGGGGGGAACCAACACTGAAGCTTTCTTT. Its translation: CASSRGGTNTEAFF.

The chain uses TRBV11-1 and TRBJ2-7; TRBD1 is a possible D gene (6 bases). The CDR3 contains 14 residues. Per germline, CDR1 SGHAT and CDR2 FQDESV (reference sequence). V was shortened by 5 bases and J by 9 bases, with 20 bases between the two germline ends. CDR3 protein: CASSLNRAFAGQYF. CDR3 DNA: TGTGCCAGCAGCCTGAACAGGGCCTTCGCTGGGCAGTACTTC.

The chain uses TRBV25-1 and TRBJ2-1; no clear D. The CDR3 runs to 14 residues. V shed 2 bases and J shed 4 bases, with 9 bases lying between them. CDR1 and CDR2 (germline): MGHDK, SYGVNS. The CDR3 is CASSEEGLYNEQFF. The CDR3 DNA is TGTGCCAGCAGTGAAGAAGGTTTATACAATGAGCAGTTCTTC.

The chain recombines TRBV9 with TRBJ1-1; D gene unclear. CDR3 size: 12 residues. CDR1 and CDR2 from the germline V gene are SGDLS and YYNGEE. The ends were cut back, 3 bases at V and 0 bases at J, with 3 bases in the middle. The CDR3 DNA reads as TGTGCCAGCAGCGCCTTGAACACTGAAGCTTTCTTT. Translation gives CASSALNTEAFF. The complete variable domain, with remaining parts taken from reference TRBV9 and TRBJ1-1, reads DSGVTQTPKHLITATGQRVTLRCSPRSGDLSVYWYQQSLDQGLQFLIQYYNGEERAKGNILERFSAQQFPDLHSELNLSSLELGDSALYFCASSALNTEAFFGQGTRLTVV.

V and J are TRBV29-1 and TRBJ2-7, with D possibly called TRBD1 or TRBD2 (5 bases each). The CDR3 is made up of 13 amino acids. Between the trimmed V and J ends, which lost 5 bases and 6 bases, there was a span of 17 bases. The germline V gene has CDR1 SQVTM and CDR2 ANQGSEA. The CDR3 here is CSVRPDVGGEQYF. The CDR3 bases are TGCAGCGTTCGCCCCGACGTTGGGGGCGAGCAGTACTTC.

The V call is TRBV30, the J call TRBJ1-5; D is possibly TRBD1 (5 bases). The CDR3 has 13 amino acids. Germline CDR1 reads GTSNPN; CDR2 reads SVGIG (reference sequence). V lost 0 bases and J 5 bases, leaving 8 bases between the germline ends. For the CDR3, the DNA is TGTGCCTGGAGTGTGGGGGGTCATCAGCCCCAGCATTTT. It translates to CAWSVGGHQPQHF.

V gene TRBV27 combines with J gene TRBJ2-7; D remains unclear. There are 15 residues in the CDR3. Germline V CDR1 and CDR2: MNHEY, SMNVEV (reference sequence). The germline V and J ends were trimmed by 5 bases and 3 bases, with 17 bases remaining between them. In DNA form, the CDR3 reads TGTGCCAGCAGTACCTCCTCCGCACAGCACTACGAGCAGTACTTC. Its protein product is CASSTSSAQHYEQYF.

The chain is built from TRBV5-4 and TRBJ2-2, with TRBD2 as a possible D gene (6 bases). The V end was cut by 10 bases, the J end by 3 bases, with 16 bases between. The CDR3 has 14 amino acids. CDR1 SGHNT and CDR2 YYREEE come from the germline V gene (reference sequence). In DNA, the CDR3 is TGTGCCTCCTCTAGACTAGACGACACCGGGGAGCTGTTTTTT. It yields the protein CASSRLDDTGELFF. Full variable domain (rest looked up from reference TRBV5-4 and TRBJ2-2): ETGVTQSPTHLIKTRGQQVTLRCSSQSGHNTVSWYQQALGQGPQFIFQYYREEENGRGNFPPRFSGLQFPNYSSELNVNALELDDSALYLCASSRLDDTGELFFGEGSRLTVL.

This clonotype was seen once. J is TRBJ1-2 and V is TRBV20-1, with TRBD1 identical over 7 bases. The CDR3 is 15 amino acids. V trimming: 5 bases; J trimming: 3 bases; junction bases outside the gene matches: 12. CDR1 is DFQATT, CDR2 SNEGSKA, per germline (reference sequence). CDR3 nucleotide sequence: TGCAGTGCTCAAACAATAGGGGGCGCCTACTATGGCTACACCTTC. The encoded protein is CSAQTIGGAYYGYTF.

This chain joins TRBV12-3 or TRBV12-4 and TRBJ1-1; tentatively, D is TRBD1 (6 bases). CDR3 length: 15 residues. Between the trimmed V and J ends, which lost 7 bases and 2 bases, there was a span of 17 bases. CDR3 nucleotides: TGTGCCAGCACAGAAACCGGGACACTTAACACTGAAGCTTTCTTT. Encoded protein: CASTETGTLNTEAFF.

In this sample, this clonotype turned up once. The CDR3 sequence: CASSLGGGLAGGSYNEQFF. The CDR3 DNA sequence: TGTGCCAGCAGCTTAGGAGGAGGACTAGCGGGAGGGTCCTACAATGAGCAGTTCTTC. The chain links TRBV7-9 to TRBJ2-1; 15 nucleotides align to TRBD2. The CDR3 runs 19 residues. The germline V gene encodes CDR1 SEHNR and CDR2 FQNEAQ (reference sequence). Trimming cost V 1 base and J 1 base; bases outside gene matches: 5.

This chain uses TRBV13 with TRBJ1-1; possibly TRBD1 for D (5 bases). CDR1 and CDR2 (germline): PRHDT, FYEKMQ (reference sequence). There are 16 residues in the CDR3. Trimming shortened V by 0 bases and J by 4 bases, and 15 bases separated the two germline ends. The DNA of the CDR3 is TGTGCCAGCAGCTTAGGGGCCCCAGGGTCAGTCACTGAAGCTTTCTTT. Protein sequence: CASSLGAPGSVTEAFF. The full variable domain, its missing parts supplied by reference TRBV13 and TRBJ1-1, is AAGVIQSPRHLIKEKRETATLKCYPIPRHDTVYWYQQGPGQDPQFLISFYEKMQSDKGSIPDRFSAQQFSDYHSELNMSSLELGDSALYFCASSLGAPGSVTEAFFGQGTRLTVV.

The chain links TRBV7-2 to TRBJ1-1; 11 bases fit TRBD1. J was trimmed by 6 bases and V by 1 base; bases with no gene match: 4. CDR1 is SGHTA, CDR2 FQGNSA, per germline. The CDR3 has 15 residues. The CDR3 DNA reads as TGTGCCAGCAGCTTAGGGACAGGGGGCATTTCTGAAGCTTTCTTT. It yields the protein CASSLGTGGISEAFF.

The chain joins TRBV4-3 to TRBJ1-1; 11 positions match TRBD1. The V and J ends lost 1 base and 3 bases, in that order; junction bases with no gene match: 10. This CDR3 has 18 residues. Germline-derived CDR1 and CDR2 are LGHNA and YSLEER. The CDR3 region has the DNA TGCGCCAGCAGCCAAGCCGCGGACAGGGGGCTGGGGGACACTGAAGCTTTCTTT. As protein: CASSQAADRGLGDTEAFF.

The rearrangement joins TRBV5-6 to TRBJ2-5, with D hard to call. This CDR3 region has 13 residues. V lost 3 bases, J lost 1 base, and 7 bases lay in between. The V gene's germline CDR1 is SGHDT and CDR2 YYEEEE. The CDR3 sequence: CASSSTSQETQYF. DNA of the CDR3: TGTGCCAGCAGCTCCACAAGCCAAGAGACCCAGTACTTC.

This chain joins TRBV5-1 and TRBJ1-2; weak D call: TRBD1 (6 bases). CDR1 is SGHRS and CDR2 is YFSETQ in the germline V gene. This CDR3 contains 13 residues. Trimming took off 4 bases at V and 3 bases at J, with 10 bases between the two ends. This chain's CDR3 is CASSADSYYGYTF. The CDR3 DNA is TGCGCCAGCAGCGCGGACAGCTACTATGGCTACACCTTC.

This rearrangement joins TRBV20-1 to TRBJ2-7, with D unresolved. The CDR3 spans 12 residues. The V and J ends lost 5 bases and 2 bases respectively, with 10 bases between them. Germline-derived CDR1 and CDR2 are DFQATT and SNEGSKA (reference sequence). The CDR3 coding sequence is TGCAGTGCTGAAGCCGGGCCCTACGAGCAGTACTTC. This translates into CSAEAGPYEQYF.

The CDR3 bases are TGTGCCACCAGTGACCTTAGCGGGGCGGAGACCCAGTACTTC. Encoded protein: CATSDLSGAETQYF. This chain uses TRBV24-1 with TRBJ2-5, with 8 positions matching TRBD2. This CDR3 is built from 14 residues. Germline V gene sequence: CDR1 KGHDR, CDR2 SFDVKD. With 4 bases clipped from V and 5 bases from J, the junction kept 5 bases outside the gene matches.

This clonotype was seen a few times. The V and J genes are TRBV6-5 and TRBJ1-1; D is undetermined. Germline V gene sequence: CDR1 MNHEY, CDR2 SVGAGI. The CDR3 is 12 residues long. V was clipped by 3 bases and J by 5 bases, with 7 bases between them. The DNA for the CDR3 is TGTGCCAGCAGTTATTTGGGGACTGAAGCTTTCTTT. Encoded protein: CASSYLGTEAFF.